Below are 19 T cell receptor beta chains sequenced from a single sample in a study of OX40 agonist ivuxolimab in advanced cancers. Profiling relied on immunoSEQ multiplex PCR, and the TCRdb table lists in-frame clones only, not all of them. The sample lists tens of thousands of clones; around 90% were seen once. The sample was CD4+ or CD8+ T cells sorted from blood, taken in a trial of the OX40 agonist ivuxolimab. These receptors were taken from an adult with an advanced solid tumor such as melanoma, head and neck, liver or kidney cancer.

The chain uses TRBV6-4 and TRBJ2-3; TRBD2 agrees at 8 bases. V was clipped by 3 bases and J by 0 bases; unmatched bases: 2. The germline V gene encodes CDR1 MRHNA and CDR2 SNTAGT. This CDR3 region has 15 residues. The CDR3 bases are TGTGCCAGCAGTGAAGCGGGGGAAAGCACAGATACGCAGTATTTT. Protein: CASSEAGESTDTQYF.

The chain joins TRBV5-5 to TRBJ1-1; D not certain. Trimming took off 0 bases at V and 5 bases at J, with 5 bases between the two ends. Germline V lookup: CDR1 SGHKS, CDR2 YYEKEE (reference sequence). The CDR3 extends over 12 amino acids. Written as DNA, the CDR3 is TGTGCCAGCAGCTTGGCAGCGACTGAAGCTTTCTTT. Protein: CASSLAATEAFF.

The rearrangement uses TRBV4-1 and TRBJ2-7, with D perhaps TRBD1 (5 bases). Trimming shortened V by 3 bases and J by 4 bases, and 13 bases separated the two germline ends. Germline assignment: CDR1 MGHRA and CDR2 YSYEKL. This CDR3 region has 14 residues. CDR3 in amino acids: CASSHIGKGYEQYF. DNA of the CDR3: TGCGCCAGCAGCCACATTGGGAAGGGGTACGAGCAGTACTTC.

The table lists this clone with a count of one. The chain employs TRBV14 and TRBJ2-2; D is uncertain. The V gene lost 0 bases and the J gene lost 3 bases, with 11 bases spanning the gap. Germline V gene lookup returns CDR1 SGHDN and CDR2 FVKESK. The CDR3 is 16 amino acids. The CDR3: CASSQDLVAYTGELFF. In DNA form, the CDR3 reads TGTGCCAGCAGCCAAGATCTGGTCGCCTACACCGGGGAGCTGTTTTTT.

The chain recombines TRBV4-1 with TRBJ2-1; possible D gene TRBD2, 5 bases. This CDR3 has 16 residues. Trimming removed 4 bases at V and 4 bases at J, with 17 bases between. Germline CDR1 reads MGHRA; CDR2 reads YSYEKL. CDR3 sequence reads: CASSRSQSGTYNEQFF. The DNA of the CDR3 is TGCGCCAGCAGCCGGAGTCAGAGCGGCACATACAATGAGCAGTTCTTC.

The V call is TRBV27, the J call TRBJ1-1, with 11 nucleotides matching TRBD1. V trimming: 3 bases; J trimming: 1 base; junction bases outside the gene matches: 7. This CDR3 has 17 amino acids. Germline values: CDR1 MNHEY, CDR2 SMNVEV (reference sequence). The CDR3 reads CASSFGVGTGGNTEAFF. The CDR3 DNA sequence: TGTGCCAGCAGTTTTGGAGTGGGGACAGGGGGGAACACTGAAGCTTTCTTT.

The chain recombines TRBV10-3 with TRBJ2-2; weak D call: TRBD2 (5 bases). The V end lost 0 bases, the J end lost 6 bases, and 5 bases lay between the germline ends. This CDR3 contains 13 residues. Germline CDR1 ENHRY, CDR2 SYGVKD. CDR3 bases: TGTGCCATCAGTGAGTCGAGGGCCGGGGAGCTGTTTTTT. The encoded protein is CAISESRAGELFF.

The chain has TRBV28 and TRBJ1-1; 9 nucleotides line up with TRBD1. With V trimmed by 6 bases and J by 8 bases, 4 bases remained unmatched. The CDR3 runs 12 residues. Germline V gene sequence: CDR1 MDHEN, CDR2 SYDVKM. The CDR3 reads CASRGGTGEAFF. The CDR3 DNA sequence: TGTGCCAGCAGGGGGGGGACAGGGGAAGCTTTCTTT.

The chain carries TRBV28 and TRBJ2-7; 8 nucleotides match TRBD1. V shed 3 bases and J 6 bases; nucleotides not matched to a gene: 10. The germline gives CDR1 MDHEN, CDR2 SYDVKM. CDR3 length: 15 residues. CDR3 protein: CASSFMAGGLGEQYV. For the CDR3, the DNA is TGTGCCAGCAGTTTCATGGCAGGGGGCCTGGGCGAGCAGTACGTC.

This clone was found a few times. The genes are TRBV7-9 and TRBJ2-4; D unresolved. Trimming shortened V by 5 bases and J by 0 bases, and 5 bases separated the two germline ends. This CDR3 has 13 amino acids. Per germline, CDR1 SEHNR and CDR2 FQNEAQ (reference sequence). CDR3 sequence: CASSIIAKNIQYF. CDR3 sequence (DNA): TGTGCCAGCAGCATCATAGCCAAAAACATTCAGTACTTC.

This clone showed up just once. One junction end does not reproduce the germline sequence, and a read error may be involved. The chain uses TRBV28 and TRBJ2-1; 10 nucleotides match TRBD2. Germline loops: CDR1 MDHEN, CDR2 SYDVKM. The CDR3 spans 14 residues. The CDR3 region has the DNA TGTGCCAACAGTTTGACTAGCGGGTACAATGAGCAGTTCTTC. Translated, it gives CANSLTSGYNEQFF.

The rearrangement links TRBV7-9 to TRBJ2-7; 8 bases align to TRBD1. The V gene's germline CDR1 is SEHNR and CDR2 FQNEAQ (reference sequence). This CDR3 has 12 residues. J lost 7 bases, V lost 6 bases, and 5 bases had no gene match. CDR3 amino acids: CASSLDRVEQYF. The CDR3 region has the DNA TGTGCCAGCAGTCTGGACAGGGTTGAGCAGTACTTC.

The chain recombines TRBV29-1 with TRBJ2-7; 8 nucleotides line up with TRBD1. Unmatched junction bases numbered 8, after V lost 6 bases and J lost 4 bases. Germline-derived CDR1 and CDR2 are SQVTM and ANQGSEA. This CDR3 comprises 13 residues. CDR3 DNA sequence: TGCAGCGTCATTTGGACAGGGTTTTACGAGCAGTACTTC. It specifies CSVIWTGFYEQYF.

The CDR3 here is CASSQRMTGITSYEQYF. CDR3 nucleotide sequence: TGTGCCAGCAGCCAGAGAATGACAGGGATTACCTCCTACGAGCAGTACTTC. V is TRBV14 and J is TRBJ2-7; 7 positions agree with TRBD1. In germline, CDR1 is SGHDN, CDR2 FVKESK. Germline trimming cut 3 bases from V and 0 bases from J; bases unmatched to any gene: 11. The CDR3 consists of 17 residues. The full variable domain, completed using reference TRBV14 and TRBJ2-7, is EAGVTQFPSHSVIEKGQTVTLRCDPISGHDNLYWYRRVMGKEIKFLLHFVKESKQDESGMPNNRFLAERTGGTYSTLKVQPAELEDSGVYFCASSQRMTGITSYEQYFGPGTRLTVT.

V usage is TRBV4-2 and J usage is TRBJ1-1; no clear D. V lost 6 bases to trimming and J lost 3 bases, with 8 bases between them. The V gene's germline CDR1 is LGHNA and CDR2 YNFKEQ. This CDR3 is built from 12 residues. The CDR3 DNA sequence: TGTGCCAGCAGGGCGTGGGACACTGAAGCTTTCTTT. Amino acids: CASRAWDTEAFF.

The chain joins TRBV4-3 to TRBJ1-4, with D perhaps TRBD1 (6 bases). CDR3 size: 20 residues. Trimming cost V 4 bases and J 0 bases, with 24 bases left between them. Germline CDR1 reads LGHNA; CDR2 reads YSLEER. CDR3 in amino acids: CASSRARGAKRTTTNEKLFF. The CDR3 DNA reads TGCGCCAGCAGCCGGGCCAGGGGAGCGAAGAGAACTACAACTAATGAAAAACTGTTTTTT.

The CDR3 sequence: CASRASGGYEQYF. The CDR3 coding sequence is TGTGCCAGTAGGGCCAGCGGGGGGTACGAGCAGTACTTC. The genes are TRBV19 and TRBJ2-7; 9 positions agree with TRBD2. The CDR3 extends over 13 amino acids. Trimming at V came to 6 bases and at J to 4 bases, leaving 4 bases not matched to a gene. Germline CDR1 LNHDA, CDR2 SQIVND (reference sequence).

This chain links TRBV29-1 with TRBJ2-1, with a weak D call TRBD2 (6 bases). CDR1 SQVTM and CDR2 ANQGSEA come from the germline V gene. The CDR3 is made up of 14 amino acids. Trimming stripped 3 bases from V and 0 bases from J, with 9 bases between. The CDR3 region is CSVEGRGSYNEQFF. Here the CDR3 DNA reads TGCAGCGTTGAGGGGCGGGGCTCCTACAATGAGCAGTTCTTC.

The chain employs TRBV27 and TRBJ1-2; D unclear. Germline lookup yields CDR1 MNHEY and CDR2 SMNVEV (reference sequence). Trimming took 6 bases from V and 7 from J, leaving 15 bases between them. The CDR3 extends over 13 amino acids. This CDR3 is CASRLGPGAGYTF. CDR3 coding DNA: TGTGCCAGCAGACTAGGCCCAGGAGCTGGCTACACCTTC.